Shown below are 25 T cell receptor beta chains from a single sample sequenced in a study of blood T cell repertoires in COVID-19. The method was immunoSEQ multiplex PCR; TCRdb's version includes in-frame clones alone and lacks a portion of them. The sample contains fewer than 250,000 clones, 82% of which appear only once. Sequencing was carried out using peripheral blood. These TCRs come from a woman in her 70s with acute or convalescent COVID-19.

The chain recombines TRBV4-1 with TRBJ1-2, with no clear D. Germline V gene data show CDR1 as MGHRA and CDR2 as YSYEKL. V shed 1 base and J shed 7 bases, with 13 bases lying between them. This CDR3 is 14 amino acids long. CDR3 sequence (DNA): TGCGCCAGCAGCCAAGGTCAGCGGGTGCCTGGCTACACCTTC. Translation: CASSQGQRVPGYTF.

V gene TRBV3-1 (or the pseudogene TRBV3-2) combines with J gene TRBJ1-6; TRBD1 aligns across 11 bases. Germline values: CDR1 LGHDT, CDR2 YNNKEL (reference sequence). Trimming removed 3 bases from V and 9 bases from J; junction bases left unmatched: 4. This CDR3 has 15 residues. CDR3 in DNA: TGTGCCAGCAGCCAGTTGGGACAGGGGGGTTCACCCCTCCACTTT. Translation: CASSQLGQGGSPLHF.

The chain is built from TRBV12-3 or TRBV12-4 and TRBJ1-1; tentatively, D is TRBD1 (6 bases). Trimming cost V 5 bases and J 6 bases, with 10 bases left between them. The CDR3 has 12 residues. CDR3 in amino acids: CASSPDSSEAFF. The CDR3 bases are TGTGCCAGCAGTCCGGACAGTTCTGAAGCTTTCTTT.

This chain connects TRBV3-1 (or the pseudogene TRBV3-2) to TRBJ1-6; 7 bases agree with TRBD1. Per the germline V gene, CDR1 is LGHDT and CDR2 is YNNKEL (reference sequence). This CDR3 is 14 amino acids long. J gave up 4 bases and V 7 bases, and 4 bases lay outside the gene matches. CDR3 nucleotide sequence: TGTGCCAGCAACCCACAGGGGTATAATTCACCCCTCCACTTT. Residues: CASNPQGYNSPLHF.

The chain couples TRBV28 to TRBJ1-5; D is unresolved. Deletions cut 2 bases from V and 6 bases from J, with 5 bases between. CDR1 and CDR2 from the germline V gene are MDHEN and SYDVKM. The CDR3 length is 12 residues. In DNA, the CDR3 is TGTGCCAGCAGTTTAAGCGTTCAGCCCCAGCATTTT. Translated, it gives CASSLSVQPQHF.

V is TRBV10-3 and J is TRBJ2-2, with D possibly matching TRBD2 (5 bases). CDR1 and CDR2 from the germline V gene are ENHRY and SYGVKD. CDR3 size: 16 residues. The germline V and J ends were trimmed by 0 bases and 6 bases, with 14 bases remaining between them. The CDR3 DNA sequence: TGTGCCATCAGTGAGTCGAATAGGGAGCAGGCCGGGGAGCTGTTTTTT. Translating it yields CAISESNREQAGELFF.

This chain uses TRBV2 with TRBJ2-4; the D gene is possibly TRBD1 (5 bases). Germline CDR1 reads SNHLY; CDR2 reads FYNNEI. CDR3 length: 14 amino acids. The V end was cut by 5 bases, the J end by 2 bases, with 10 bases between. The CDR3 loop reads CASSSQGSKNIQYF. The CDR3 DNA is TGTGCCAGCAGTTCTCAGGGATCCAAAAACATTCAGTACTTC.

This clone was counted a single time. The chain uses TRBV5-4 and TRBJ1-4; tentative D call: TRBD1 (6 bases). Looked up from germline, CDR1 is SGHNT and CDR2 is YYREEE (reference sequence). This CDR3 region has 15 residues. V was clipped by 7 bases and J by 8 bases, with 21 bases between them. This CDR3 reads CASSQWQGQEEKLFF. In DNA, the CDR3 is TGTGCCAGCTCCCAGTGGCAGGGGCAAGAAGAAAAACTGTTTTTT.

The CDR3: CASSQGRGLNTEAFF. Written as DNA, the CDR3 is TGCGCCAGCAGCCAAGGCAGGGGCCTGAACACTGAAGCTTTCTTT. The rearrangement joins TRBV4-3 to TRBJ1-1, with D tentatively TRBD1 (6 bases). V lost 1 base and J 0 bases, leaving 9 bases between the germline ends. From germline, CDR1 is LGHNA and CDR2 YSLEER. CDR3 length: 15 amino acids.

The DNA for the CDR3 is TGTGCCAGCACCACGGGGGGCCAAAAAGAGACCCAGTACTTC. It translates to CASTTGGQKETQYF. This chain links TRBV6-5 with TRBJ2-5, with D maybe TRBD2 (7 bases). Looked up from germline, CDR1 is MNHEY and CDR2 is SVGAGI. V lost 7 bases and J 3 bases, leaving 15 bases between the germline ends. The CDR3 is 14 amino acids.

Here the CDR3 reads CASRHPGGQPQHF. The CDR3 nucleotides are TGTGCCAGCAGGCACCCAGGGGGTCAGCCCCAGCATTTT. The chain links TRBV6-6 to TRBJ1-5; 7 bases agree with TRBD1. The ends lost 6 bases at V and 6 bases at J; junction bases unmatched: 5. The CDR3 sequence is 13 residues long. The V gene's germline CDR1 is MNHNY and CDR2 SVGAGI (reference sequence).

This clone was detected once. This sequence joins TRBV27 and TRBJ2-1, with 11 positions matching TRBD1. Germline trimming cut 4 bases from V and 9 bases from J; bases unmatched to any gene: 14. The CDR3 totals 17 residues. The germline gives CDR1 MNHEY, CDR2 SMNVEV (reference sequence). The CDR3 nucleotides read TGTGCCAGCAGTTCAAACCAAGGACAGGGGGCAAATAGTGAGCAGTTCTTC. Residues: CASSSNQGQGANSEQFF.

The chain links TRBV6-6 to TRBJ1-5; no reliable D call. Germline CDR1 MNHNY, CDR2 SVGAGI (reference sequence). The CDR3 extends over 13 amino acids. The germline V and J ends were trimmed by 2 bases and 6 bases, with 8 bases remaining between them. The CDR3 sequence: CASSYNTGQPQHF. Written as DNA, the CDR3 is TGTGCCAGCAGTTACAATACGGGTCAGCCCCAGCATTTT.

V and J are TRBV5-1 and TRBJ2-1, with a possible D match to TRBD2 (5 bases). Trimming pared 2 bases from V and 8 bases from J, leaving 14 bases between. Germline CDR1 is SGHRS and CDR2 is YFSETQ. The CDR3 totals 14 residues. CDR3 region: CASSFRRVGDEQFF. The DNA of the CDR3 is TGCGCCAGCAGCTTCAGGCGGGTCGGCGATGAGCAGTTCTTC.

In its sample, this clone was seen once. The chain joins TRBV2 to TRBJ2-7; possible D gene TRBD1, 5 bases. The germline V gene has CDR1 SNHLY and CDR2 FYNNEI. Trimming pared 6 bases from V and 2 bases from J, leaving 17 bases between. The CDR3 runs to 15 residues. The CDR3 nucleotides are TGTGCCAGCAGCTACGACAGCATATACGCCTACGAGCAGTACTTC. Translated: CASSYDSIYAYEQYF.

The rearrangement joins TRBV24-1 to TRBJ2-5; 11 bases fit TRBD1. The V and J ends lost 1 base and 4 bases, in that order; junction bases with no gene match: 1. Germline V lookup: CDR1 KGHDR, CDR2 SFDVKD. This CDR3 spans 15 amino acids. CDR3 DNA: TGTGCCACCAGTGATTTCGGGACAGGGGGAGAGACCCAGTACTTC. It translates to CATSDFGTGGETQYF.

The chain links TRBV29-1 to TRBJ1-1; 7 nucleotides line up with TRBD1. The germline CDR1 and CDR2 sequences are SQVTM and ANQGSEA. CDR3 length: 15 amino acids. V lost 2 bases and J lost 2; bases outside the gene matches: 8. CDR3 sequence: CSVERGQALNTEAFF. The CDR3 nucleotides read TGCAGCGTTGAACGAGGACAGGCCTTAAACACTGAAGCTTTCTTT.

This sequence joins TRBV6-5 and TRBJ1-1; D not certain. Deletions cut 10 bases from V and 1 base from J, with 13 bases between. The germline V gene has CDR1 MNHEY and CDR2 SVGAGI. This CDR3 is 13 amino acids long. This CDR3 reads CATLNRQNTEAFF. The CDR3, as DNA: TGTGCCACCCTGAATCGACAGAACACTGAAGCTTTCTTT.

The J gene is TRBJ2-7, the V gene TRBV5-1; 8 bases agree with TRBD1. This CDR3 is built from 17 residues. Per the germline V gene, CDR1 is SGHRS and CDR2 is YFSETQ. V trimming: 0 bases; J trimming: 5 bases; junction bases outside the gene matches: 13. CDR3 in DNA: TGCGCCAGCAGCTTGGCCGTCGGACAGGGAGCTTCCCACGAGCAGTACTTC. The encoded protein is CASSLAVGQGASHEQYF. The full variable domain, with the rest looked up from reference TRBV5-1 and TRBJ2-7, is KAGVTQTPRYLIKTRGQQVTLSCSPISGHRSVSWYQQTPGQGLQFLFEYFSETQRNKGNFPGRFSGRQFSNSRSEMNVSTLELGDSALYLCASSLAVGQGASHEQYFGPGTRLTVT.

The V gene is TRBV11-3, the J gene TRBJ2-1, with 7 bases matching TRBD1. Losses at the gene ends were 0 bases for V and 4 bases for J; bases not matched to a gene: 3. Germline CDR1 is SGHNT and CDR2 is YENEEA. The CDR3 loop spans 15 amino acids. The CDR3 DNA reads TGTGCCAGCAGCTTAGACGAGGGACAGTACAATGAGCAGTTCTTC. This sequence encodes CASSLDEGQYNEQFF.

The V call is TRBV6-5, the J call TRBJ1-3; TRBD1 might be the D (6 bases). V gave up 5 bases and J gave up 5 bases, with 13 bases separating them. CDR3 length: 14 residues. The germline CDR1 and CDR2 sequences are MNHEY and SVGAGI. The CDR3 DNA follows: TGTGCCAGCAGTCCCCCGGGACATCGAAACACCATATATTTT. Encoded protein: CASSPPGHRNTIYF.

This sequence joins TRBV5-4 and TRBJ1-6; D unresolved. The CDR3 length is 14 residues. Germline V gene data show CDR1 as SGHNT and CDR2 as YYREEE (reference sequence). V was cut by 2 bases and J by 9 bases, with 12 bases left in between. CDR3 sequence: CASSLGGVSSPLHF. CDR3 coding DNA: TGTGCCAGCAGCTTAGGCGGGGTGAGTTCACCCCTCCACTTT.

V and J are TRBV6-2 or TRBV6-3 and TRBJ2-5, with 11 bases aligning to TRBD2. With 3 bases clipped from V and 0 bases from J, the junction kept 3 bases outside the gene matches. Germline-derived CDR1 and CDR2 are MNHEY and SVGEGT. There are 16 residues in the CDR3. CDR3 nucleotides: TGTGCCAGCAGTTATGGGACTAGCGGATACCAAGAGACCCAGTACTTC. Translating it yields CASSYGTSGYQETQYF.

This chain links TRBV30 with TRBJ1-2, with D unresolved. V was clipped by 1 base and J by 1 base, with 10 bases between them. Germline values: CDR1 GTSNPN, CDR2 SVGIG (reference sequence). The CDR3 covers 14 residues. CDR3 protein: CAWSGASLNYGYTF. The CDR3 nucleotides are TGTGCCTGGAGTGGGGCCTCCCTTAACTATGGCTACACCTTC.

In its sample, this clone was seen once. The chain carries TRBV7-9 and TRBJ2-1; a weak D match, TRBD2 (6 bases). CDR3 length equals 15 residues. V was clipped by 2 bases and J by 1 base, with 9 bases between them. Germline CDR1 and CDR2: SEHNR and FQNEAQ (reference sequence). The CDR3 DNA is TGTGCCAGCAGCTTACAGGGAGGTTCCTACAATGAGCAGTTCTTC. Amino acids: CASSLQGGSYNEQFF.